The 19 T cell receptor beta chains below come from one sample, sequenced in a study of cytomegalovirus exposure and HLA in healthy donors. Primers for the PCR totalled 60 Vbeta and 13 Jbeta. Method: immunoSEQ multiplex PCR; TCRdb's copy keeps in-frame clones and lacks some. The sample yields about 140,000 clones, 70% to 85% seen once. Material: PBMCs. The receptor source for this set is a man aged 40-49 years in good health and CMV-seropositive.

This clone occurred a few times. CDR3 sequence: CASSQEDLASGANVLTF. CDR3 nucleotide sequence: TGCGCCAGCAGCCAGGAGGATCTGGCCTCTGGGGCCAACGTCCTGACTTTC. This chain connects TRBV4-1 to TRBJ2-6; D perhaps matches TRBD2 (5 bases). The V gene lost 3 bases and the J gene lost 0 bases, with 12 bases spanning the gap. There are 17 residues in the CDR3. Germline assignment: CDR1 MGHRA and CDR2 YSYEKL.

The rearrangement uses TRBV7-3 and TRBJ1-1, with TRBD1 matching 9 bases. This CDR3 has 14 residues. After removal of 5 bases from V and 4 bases from J, the junction contained 5 bases not matched to a gene. CDR1 SGHTA and CDR2 FQGTGA come from the germline V gene. The CDR3 bases are TGTGCCAGCAGCGCACAGGGGGCAGTCACTGAAGCTTTCTTT. Residues: CASSAQGAVTEAFF.

This clone was picked up a small number of times. The V call is TRBV19, the J call TRBJ2-1, with D perhaps matching TRBD1 (6 bases). Trimming removed 9 bases from V and 9 bases from J, with 15 bases in between. The CDR3 is made up of 12 amino acids. In germline, CDR1 is LNHDA, CDR2 SQIVND (reference sequence). The CDR3 DNA sequence: TGTGCCAGCGGGCCTCAAGGGGGTGAGCAGTTCTTC. It yields the protein CASGPQGGEQFF.

This rearrangement joins TRBV5-1 to TRBJ1-3, with D unresolved. V lost 3 bases and J 1 base, leaving 11 bases between the germline ends. The CDR3 has 15 residues. CDR1 and CDR2 from the germline V gene are SGHRS and YFSETQ. The CDR3 coding sequence is TGCGCCAGCAGCTCCACCGGAGGATCTGGAAACACCATATATTTT. Protein: CASSSTGGSGNTIYF.

The chain is built from TRBV5-1 and TRBJ2-3; 7 nucleotides line up with TRBD2. Germline loops: CDR1 SGHRS, CDR2 YFSETQ. V was pared by 0 bases and J by 1 base, with 2 bases of the junction left unmatched. This CDR3 has 15 amino acids. In DNA, the CDR3 is TGCGCCAGCAGCTTGGCGGGGGGAGGCACAGATACGCAGTATTTT. Its translation: CASSLAGGGTDTQYF.

The chain employs TRBV2 and TRBJ2-3, with 11 bases lining up with TRBD2. The trim removed 5 bases at V and 0 bases at J, leaving 4 bases unmatched. Germline-derived CDR1 and CDR2 are SNHLY and FYNNEI. CDR3 size: 16 residues. The chain's CDR3 is CASSPWTSGSTDTQYF. Here the CDR3 DNA reads TGTGCCAGCAGTCCTTGGACTAGCGGGAGCACAGATACGCAGTATTTT.

For the CDR3, the DNA is TGTGCCAGCAGTGAAGCCCCAAGCTGGCGGGGGGCTTACGAGCAGTACTTC. Protein sequence: CASSEAPSWRGAYEQYF. The rearrangement uses TRBV2 and TRBJ2-7, with 8 nucleotides matching TRBD2. This CDR3 is 17 amino acids long. V dropped 0 bases and J dropped 4; count of bases not matched to a gene: 11. CDR1 is SNHLY, CDR2 FYNNEI, per germline.

This clone has just one count. The V and J genes are TRBV7-9 and TRBJ2-7, with 7 bases matching TRBD1. Germline CDR1 is SEHNR and CDR2 is FQNEAQ (reference sequence). The CDR3 loop spans 15 amino acids. After removal of 1 base from V and 3 bases from J, the junction contained 6 bases not matched to a gene. CDR3 DNA sequence: TGTGCCAGCAGCTTAGAAGGGACAGAATTCTACGAGCAGTACTTC. This encodes CASSLEGTEFYEQYF.

V and J are TRBV18 and TRBJ1-4; 9 nucleotides line up with TRBD1. Germline V gene lookup returns CDR1 KGHSH and CDR2 LQKENI. V gave up 4 bases and J gave up 8 bases; unmatched junction bases: 11. The CDR3 length is 16 residues. The CDR3 region is CASSRNPGQGREKLFF. CDR3 DNA: TGTGCCAGCTCACGCAACCCGGGACAGGGCCGAGAAAAACTGTTTTTT.

This chain uses TRBV27 with TRBJ2-2; D gene unclear. Germline values: CDR1 MNHEY, CDR2 SMNVEV (reference sequence). The CDR3 has 14 residues. Trimming removed 0 bases at V and 6 bases at J, with 8 bases between. The CDR3 reads CASSLSVGSGELFF. The CDR3 nucleotides are TGTGCCAGCAGTTTATCGGTCGGGTCCGGGGAGCTGTTTTTT.

As regards this clone: Other DNA variants within this sample encode the same CDR3. This rearrangement joins TRBV6-6 to TRBJ1-6; a possible D gene is TRBD1 (6 bases). V lost 8 bases, J lost 8 bases, and 16 bases lay in between. CDR3 length equals 14 residues. Germline-derived CDR1 and CDR2 are MNHNY and SVGAGI (reference sequence). Written as DNA, the CDR3 is TGTGCCAGCGTTTATCCTGAGGGGGATTCACCCCTCCACTTT. This sequence encodes CASVYPEGDSPLHF.

The genes are TRBV5-1 and TRBJ2-1; 7 bases are shared with TRBD2. Trimming cost V 4 bases and J 3 bases; bases outside gene matches: 7. The length of the CDR3 is 15 residues. CDR1 is SGHRS and CDR2 is YFSETQ in the germline V gene. CDR3 in DNA: TGCGCCAGCAGCGAACCCGGGACTAACTACAATGAGCAGTTCTTC. This encodes CASSEPGTNYNEQFF.

The chain couples TRBV7-8 to TRBJ1-3; unclear D gene. Germline V gives CDR1 SGHVS, CDR2 FQNEAQ. The V end lost 5 bases, the J end lost 4 bases, and 15 bases lay between the germline ends. The CDR3 is 15 residues long. CDR3 bases: TGTGCCAGCAGCCCCCTCGGAGGGTCAGGAAACACCATATATTTT. It specifies CASSPLGGSGNTIYF.

The chain has TRBV6-6 and TRBJ2-2; 8 nucleotides agree with TRBD1. V dropped 5 bases and J dropped 5; count of bases not matched to a gene: 7. Germline V gene sequence: CDR1 MNHNY, CDR2 SVGAGI (reference sequence). CDR3 length: 15 amino acids. The CDR3, as DNA: TGTGCCAGCAGTACCGGACAGGGTCGGACCGGGGAGCTGTTTTTT. It codes for CASSTGQGRTGELFF.

The J gene is TRBJ2-2, the V gene TRBV19; 9 nucleotides line up with TRBD1. The length of the CDR3 is 17 residues. Germline loops: CDR1 LNHDA, CDR2 SQIVND (reference sequence). V dropped 3 bases and J dropped 3; count of bases not matched to a gene: 8. Here the CDR3 DNA reads TGTGCCAGTAGTATCGTTCGGGGACAGGGCGACACCGGGGAGCTGTTTTTT. Protein: CASSIVRGQGDTGELFF.

V is TRBV2 and J is TRBJ1-1; no clear D gene. Germline assignment: CDR1 SNHLY and CDR2 FYNNEI. The V end was cut by 7 bases, the J end by 0 bases, with 6 bases between. The CDR3 has 12 amino acids. This CDR3 is CASTLMNTEAFF. In DNA, the CDR3 is TGTGCCAGCACGCTAATGAACACTGAAGCTTTCTTT.

The chain links TRBV7-8 to TRBJ1-1, with TRBD1 identical over 7 bases. This CDR3 spans 15 amino acids. The germline gives CDR1 SGHVS, CDR2 FQNEAQ. Losses at the gene ends were 4 bases for V and 0 bases for J; bases not matched to a gene: 5. This CDR3 reads CASSYYRGLNTEAFF. The CDR3 DNA is TGTGCCAGCAGCTATTACAGGGGCTTGAACACTGAAGCTTTCTTT.

The chain combines TRBV9 with TRBJ1-1; TRBD1 might be the D (6 bases). The CDR3 runs to 14 residues. V was cut by 1 base and J by 5 bases, with 12 bases left in between. Per the germline V gene, CDR1 is SGDLS and CDR2 is YYNGEE. The CDR3 sequence is CASSVTGRGTEAFF. The CDR3 DNA reads as TGTGCCAGCAGCGTAACTGGAAGGGGGACTGAAGCTTTCTTT.

The rearrangement links TRBV6-5 to TRBJ2-1; 7 bases agree with TRBD2. Germline assignment: CDR1 MNHEY and CDR2 SVGAGI. The CDR3 extends over 13 amino acids. V shed 6 bases and J 6 bases; nucleotides not matched to a gene: 5. The CDR3 DNA reads as TGTGCCAGCAGCCGGACTAGTGTCAATGAGCAGTTCTTC. Translation: CASSRTSVNEQFF.